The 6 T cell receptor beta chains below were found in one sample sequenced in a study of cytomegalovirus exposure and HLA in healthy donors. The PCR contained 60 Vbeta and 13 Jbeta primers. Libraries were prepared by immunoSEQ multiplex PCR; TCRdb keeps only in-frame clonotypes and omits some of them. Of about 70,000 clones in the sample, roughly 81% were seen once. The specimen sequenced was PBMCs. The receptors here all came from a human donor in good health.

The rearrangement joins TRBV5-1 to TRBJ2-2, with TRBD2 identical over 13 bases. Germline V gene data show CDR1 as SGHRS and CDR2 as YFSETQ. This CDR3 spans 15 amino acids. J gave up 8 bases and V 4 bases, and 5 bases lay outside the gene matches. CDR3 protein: CASSAGLAGEGELFF. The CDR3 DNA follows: TGCGCCAGCAGCGCCGGACTAGCGGGAGAAGGGGAGCTGTTTTTT. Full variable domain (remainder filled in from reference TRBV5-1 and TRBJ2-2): KAGVTQTPRYLIKTRGQQVTLSCSPISGHRSVSWYQQTPGQGLQFLFEYFSETQRNKGNFPGRFSGRQFSNSRSEMNVSTLELGDSALYLCASSAGLAGEGELFFGEGSRLTVL.

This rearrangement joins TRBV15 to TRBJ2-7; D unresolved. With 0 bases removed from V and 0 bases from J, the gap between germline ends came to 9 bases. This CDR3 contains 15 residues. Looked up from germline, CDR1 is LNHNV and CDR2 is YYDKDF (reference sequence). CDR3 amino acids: CATSRDQSSSYEQYF. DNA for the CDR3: TGTGCCACCAGCAGAGATCAAAGTAGCTCCTACGAGCAGTACTTC.

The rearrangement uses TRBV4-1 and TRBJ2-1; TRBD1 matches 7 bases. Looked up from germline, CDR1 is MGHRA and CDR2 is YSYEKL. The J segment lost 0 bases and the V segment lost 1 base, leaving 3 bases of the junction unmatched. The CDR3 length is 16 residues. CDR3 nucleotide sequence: TGCGCCAGCAGCCAAGCAGGGGGAAGCTCCTACAATGAGCAGTTCTTC. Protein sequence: CASSQAGGSSYNEQFF.

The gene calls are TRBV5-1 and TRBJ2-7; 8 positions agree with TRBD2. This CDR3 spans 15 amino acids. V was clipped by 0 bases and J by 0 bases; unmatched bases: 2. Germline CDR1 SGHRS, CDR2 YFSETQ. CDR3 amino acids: CASSLGLAGSYEQYF. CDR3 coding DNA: TGCGCCAGCAGCTTGGGGCTAGCGGGCTCCTACGAGCAGTACTTC.

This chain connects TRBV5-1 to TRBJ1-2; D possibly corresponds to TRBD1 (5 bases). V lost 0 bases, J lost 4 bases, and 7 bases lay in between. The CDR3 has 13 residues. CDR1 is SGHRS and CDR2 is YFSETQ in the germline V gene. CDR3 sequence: CASSLEQAYGYTF. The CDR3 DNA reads TGCGCCAGCAGCTTGGAACAGGCCTATGGCTACACCTTC.

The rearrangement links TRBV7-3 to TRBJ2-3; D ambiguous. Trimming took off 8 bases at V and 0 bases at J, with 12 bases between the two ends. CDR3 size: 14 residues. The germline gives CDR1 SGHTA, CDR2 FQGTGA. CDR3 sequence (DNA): TGTGCCAGCTCGGCACAGTCTAGCACAGATACGCAGTATTTT. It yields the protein CASSAQSSTDTQYF.